The T cell receptor beta chain described here comes from a study of vaccination and CD4 T cells after COVID-19. Study details: Cells received overlapping spike peptides from SARS-CoV-2, HCoV-NL63, HCoV-OC43 and HCoV-229E as stimulation.

Treatment: approximately 9-day PBMC culture with coronavirus spike peptide pools or control peptides (ViraFEST assay). About 1.8 million PBMCs per well were cultured with about 10 IU/ml IL-2 and about 10 ug/ml peptide pools. The study sequenced cultured CD4+ T cell DNA using the Oncomine TCR Beta short-read assay. TCRdb reprocessed the PCR reads via MiXCR and lists one record per CDR3 protein. Of some 7,000 distinct CDR3 sequences listed, 74% are singletons. There are 15 residues in the CDR3. With 1 base removed from V and 7 bases from J, the gap between germline ends came to 16 bases. The germline CDR1 and CDR2 sequences are MNHNS and SASEGT. A word on this clonotype: Its antigen is not known.

The rearrangement joins TRBV6-1 to TRBJ1-2, with D possibly matching TRBD1 (5 bases). Input material: CD4+ T cells from blood, cultured in vitro. The clonotype originates from a human donor who had recovered from COVID-19. The CDR3 coding sequence is TGTGCCAGCAGTGAAGGATTGGGAGGGAGGGGTGGCTACACCTTC. Its protein is CASSEGLGGRGGYTF.